The sequence of this TCR beta chain was determined in a study of blood T cell repertoires in COVID-19. Study as a whole: The United States, Italy and Spain supplied acute and convalescent COVID-19 samples. PBMCs, B-cell-depleted T cells, or T cells were the source of the cDNA or gDNA that made up the material.

Under the authors' procedure: Amplification of reference gene primers provided the estimated nucleated cell counts. Using immunoSEQ multiplex PCR, the repertoire was profiled, and TCRdb retains in-frame clones only, with some absent. V and J calls and clone size are those listed in that table; D and trimming were worked out from the DNA. The sample holds roughly 250,000 clones, about 80% seen once. The sequenced sample consisted of peripheral blood. The sequence derives from a woman between 50 and 59 years old with acute or convalescent COVID-19.

The CDR3 spells CASSRTGTSGGQGYF. The CDR3, as DNA: TGTGCCAGCAGCCGGACCGGGACTAGCGGGGGGCAAGGGTACTTC. The chain has TRBV7-9 and TRBJ2-5, with 15 bases identical to TRBD2. The CDR3 has 15 amino acids. The ends lost 5 bases at V and 13 bases at J; junction bases unmatched: 11. Germline CDR1 SEHNR, CDR2 FQNEAQ (reference sequence).